These 3 T cell receptor beta chains originate from one sample sequenced in a study of glioma-infiltrating T cells. Amplification of TCR alpha and beta CDR3 regions from RNA used iRepertoire nested multiplex PCR. TCRdb fed the multiplex PCR reads into MiXCR, producing one record per CDR3 protein. This repertoire shows some 18,000 distinct CDR3 sequences, 58% found once; its top ten account for roughly 40%. The sample taken for sequencing was glioma tissue, nonneoplastic brain tissue, or PBMCs (not recorded which). These receptors all come from a human donor with low-grade glioma or glioblastoma, undergoing nonglioma brain surgery, or in good health (not recorded which).

V usage is TRBV20-1 and J usage is TRBJ2-7, with D perhaps TRBD1 (5 bases). V was cut by 5 bases and J by 7 bases, with 15 bases left in between. The CDR3 consists of 12 residues. CDR1 and CDR2 (germline): DFQATT, SNEGSKA (reference sequence). The CDR3 DNA is TGCAGTGCTCTGGACAATGTGTATGAGCAGTACTTC. Residues: CSALDNVYEQYF.

In regard to this clonotype: At one end, the junction sequence differs from germline, possibly due to a read error. V is TRBV9 and J is TRBJ1-1, with no clear D. Germline V gene lookup returns CDR1 SGDLS and CDR2 YYNGEE. CDR3 length equals 14 residues. The CDR3 reads CAISVSTMNTEAFF. Written as DNA, the CDR3 is TGTGCCATCAGCGTCAGCACCATGAACACTGAAGCTTTCTTT.

This clonotype was observed a few times. V is TRBV20-1 and J is TRBJ2-1; 9 nucleotides align to TRBD2. Trimming removed 5 bases from V and 9 bases from J; junction bases left unmatched: 11. Germline CDR1 reads DFQATT; CDR2 reads SNEGSKA (reference sequence). This CDR3 spans 14 amino acids. Here the CDR3 reads CSAHNSGRMSEQFF. The CDR3 nucleotides are TGCAGTGCTCACAATAGCGGGAGAATGAGTGAGCAGTTCTTC.